This is a list of T cell receptor beta chains from one sample in a study of regulatory T cells in long-lasting Graves disease. TCRdb used MiXCR to reprocess the multiplex PCR reads, holding one entry per CDR3 protein. Among a few hundred thousand distinct CDR3 sequences listed, 20% to 25% were seen once. The sample was peripheral blood mononuclear cells (PBMCs), taken when the disease was refractory, from a patient treated with antithyroid drugs. All receptors come from a female donor with Graves disease. Each CDR3 is given with its conserved first and last residue. The D gene is left open where the match is weak. Clone size appears in some rows only: once, few, many, or a class for an expanded clone.

V gene	J gene	CDR3 length	clone size	D gene	CDR3 protein	CDR3 DNA
TRBV3-1	TRBJ2-2	15	few	.	CASDYRDRRTGELFF	TGTGCCAGCGACTACAGAGATCGACGAACCGGGGAGCTGTTTTTT
TRBV6-2/TRBV6-3	TRBJ1-1	16	many	.	CASSYSPASGATEAFF	TGTGCCAGCAGTTACTCGCCGGCCTCAGGGGCCACTGAAGCTTTCTTT
TRBV30	TRBJ1-6	13	.	.	CACDRGRDSPLHF	TGTGCCTGCGACCGGGGCCGAGATTCACCCCTCCACTTT
TRBV7-9	TRBJ2-2	14	.	.	CASSLVELTGELFF	TGTGCCAGCAGCTTAGTAGAGCTAACCGGGGAGCTGTTTTTT
TRBV2	TRBJ1-4	12	.	TRBD1	CASSPQGAKLFF	TGTGCCAGCAGCCCCCAGGGGGCAAAACTGTTTTTT
TRBV20-1	TRBJ2-7	14	.	TRBD1	CSARAGTGTYEQYF	TGCAGTGCTCGCGCCGGGACAGGGACCTACGAGCAGTACTTC
TRBV12-3/TRBV12-4	TRBJ1-6	15	many	.	CASRAGTGRDSPLHF	TGTGCCAGCAGGGCCGGGACGGGCCGGGATTCACCCCTCCACTTT
TRBV6-1	TRBJ1-5	16	few	.	CASSPRQEYSNQPQHF	TGTGCCAGCAGTCCCCGACAGGAGTATAGCAATCAGCCCCAGCATTTT
TRBV11-1	TRBJ2-5	13	many	TRBD1	CASTRTGSETQYF	TGTGCCAGCACCCGGACAGGGTCAGAGACCCAGTACTTC
TRBV28	TRBJ1-2	13	many	.	CASSFGEGYGYTF	TGTGCCAGCAGTTTTGGGGAGGGCTATGGCTACACCTTC
TRBV5-1	TRBJ2-7	13	many	.	CASSLLDSYEQYF	TGCGCCAGCAGCTTGTTAGATTCCTACGAGCAGTACTTC
TRBV6-5	TRBJ2-4	14	few	.	CASSYGTSGNIQYF	TGTGCCAGCAGTTACGGGACATCGGGAAACATTCAGTACTTC
TRBV5-5	TRBJ2-7	14	many	.	CASSFSTPTYEQYF	TGTGCCAGCAGCTTTAGTACACCTACCTACGAGCAGTACTTC
TRBV12-3/TRBV12-4	TRBJ1-2	14	.	.	CASSPDWTAYGYTF	TGTGCCAGCAGTCCCGACTGGACGGCCTATGGCTACACCTTC
TRBV6-1	TRBJ1-1	12	many	.	CASRQGSPEAFF	TGTGCCAGCAGGCAGGGGAGCCCTGAAGCTTTCTTT
TRBV18	TRBJ1-1	13	few	.	CASSPPPRGEAFF	TGTGCCAGCTCACCACCCCCGAGGGGTGAAGCTTTCTTT
TRBV28	TRBJ2-2	15	.	TRBD1	CASSLTQGVTGELFF	TGTGCCAGCAGTTTAACACAGGGGGTCACCGGGGAGCTGTTTTTT
TRBV28	TRBJ1-6	17	many	.	CASSSGTTSSYNSPLHF	TGTGCCAGCTCTTCCGGGACGACAAGCTCCTATAATTCACCCCTCCACTTT
TRBV13	TRBJ1-1	14	.	.	CASTLGGRTTEAFF	TGTGCCAGTACCCTTGGGGGAAGGACCACTGAAGCTTTCTTT
TRBV5-4	TRBJ2-7	15	.	.	CASSLEGGATYEQYF	TGTGCCAGCAGCTTGGAAGGAGGCGCGACCTACGAGCAGTACTTC
TRBV2	TRBJ1-1	14	many	.	CASSETQAGTEAFF	TGTGCCAGCAGTGAAACCCAGGCGGGCACTGAAGCTTTCTTT
TRBV19	TRBJ1-1	18	.	.	CASRGSWTHIFAGAEAFF	TGTGCCAGCAGAGGCTCTTGGACGCATATTTTTGCGGGCGCTGAAGCTTTCTTT
TRBV7-2	TRBJ2-7	18	.	TRBD2	CASSPSGGIAGVVGEQYF	TGTGCCAGCAGCCCTTCCGGGGGGATAGCGGGAGTCGTTGGGGAGCAGTACTTC
TRBV6-1	TRBJ1-1	11	.	.	CASSRYVEAFF	TGTGCCAGCAGCCGTTACGTTGAAGCTTTCTTT
TRBV19	TRBJ1-4	15	.	.	CASSLYSRRGEKLFF	TGTGCCAGTAGTTTATACTCCAGACGAGGTGAAAAACTGTTTTTT
TRBV6-1	TRBJ1-1	15	.	TRBD1	CASRTLGQGHTEAFF	TGTGCCAGCAGAACCCTCGGACAGGGACACACTGAAGCTTTCTTT
TRBV5-5	TRBJ1-6	19	few	TRBD1	CASSFTLKGGTGGNSPLHF	TGTGCCAGCAGCTTCACTCTCAAGGGCGGGACAGGGGGAAATTCACCCCTCCACTTT
TRBV7-9	TRBJ2-2	14	.	TRBD2	CASTPSGTTGELFF	TGTGCCAGCACACCTAGCGGTACCACCGGGGAGCTGTTTTTT
TRBV5-4	TRBJ1-1	14	many	TRBD1	CASSINRGNTEAFF	TGTGCCAGCAGCATCAACAGGGGGAACACTGAAGCTTTCTTT
TRBV6-2/TRBV6-3	TRBJ2-5	15	many	TRBD1	CASSISTGWQETQYF	TGTGCCAGCAGTATTTCGACAGGGTGGCAAGAGACCCAGTACTTC
TRBV7-7	TRBJ2-1	15	.	TRBD2	CASSLAGDSYNEQFF	TGTGCTAGCAGCTTAGCGGGAGACTCCTACAATGAGCAGTTCTTC
TRBV28	TRBJ2-7	17	many	TRBD2	CASSSSQFAGVHYEQYF	TGTGCCAGCAGTTCGTCTCAGTTCGCGGGAGTACACTACGAGCAGTACTTC
TRBV11-2	TRBJ2-7	14	few	.	CASSFTGRPYEQYF	TGTGCCAGCAGCTTTACAGGGCGCCCTTACGAGCAGTACTTC
TRBV5-1	TRBJ2-7	15	few	.	CASSLLGTDKYEQYF	TGCGCCAGCAGCTTGTTAGGGACGGATAAATACGAGCAGTACTTC
TRBV29-1	TRBJ1-1	13	few	.	CSVLLVMNTEAFF	TGCAGCGTTCTGTTGGTCATGAACACTGAAGCTTTCTTT
TRBV7-2	TRBJ2-3	14	.	TRBD1	CASSSQGSTDTQYF	TGTGCCAGCAGCTCACAGGGGTCCACAGATACGCAGTATTTT
TRBV7-2	TRBJ2-3	18	few	TRBD2	CASSSPRLLAAGSDTQYF	TGTGCCAGCAGCTCCCCAAGGCTACTAGCGGCTGGCTCAGATACGCAGTATTTT
TRBV3-1	TRBJ2-7	17	.	TRBD2	CASSLPRWGLRNYEQYF	TGTGCCAGCAGCCTCCCTAGGTGGGGACTACGCAATTACGAGCAGTACTTC
TRBV10-3	TRBJ2-3	13	few	.	CAITSARTDTQYF	TGTGCCATCACTTCGGCGCGGACAGATACGCAGTATTTT
TRBV20-1	TRBJ2-7	13	.	.	CSASARTVGEQYF	TGCAGTGCTAGTGCCCGGACGGTTGGCGAGCAGTACTTC
TRBV5-5	TRBJ2-7	15	many	.	CASSFPRFPSSEQYF	TGTGCCAGCAGCTTTCCTCGCTTCCCTTCCTCCGAGCAGTACTTC
TRBV7-3	TRBJ2-5	15	many	.	CASSLMGGREETQYF	TGTGCCAGCAGCTTAATGGGGGGCAGAGAAGAGACCCAGTACTTC
TRBV9	TRBJ1-4	12	.	.	CASSVEGEKLFF	TGTGCCAGCAGCGTAGAAGGGGAAAAACTGTTTTTT
TRBV18	TRBJ2-2	14	.	.	CASSHREGAGELFF	TGTGCCAGCTCCCATCGTGAAGGCGCCGGGGAGCTGTTTTTT
TRBV5-1	TRBJ1-1	16	many	TRBD1	CASSSTGIRMNTEAFF	TGCGCCAGCAGCTCGACAGGGATACGTATGAACACTGAAGCTTTCTTT
TRBV6-1	TRBJ2-2	14	few	TRBD2	CASSITREAGELFF	TGTGCCAGCAGTATCACCCGGGAGGCCGGGGAGCTGTTTTTT
TRBV7-2	TRBJ2-3	14	.	.	CASSLGMGTDTQYF	TGTGCCAGCAGCTTAGGGATGGGTACCGATACGCAGTATTTT
TRBV27	TRBJ2-7	15	.	TRBD1	CANSLWTGMAYEQYF	TGTGCCAACAGTCTATGGACAGGCATGGCCTACGAGCAGTACTTC
TRBV4-1	TRBJ2-7	15	.	.	CASSQVQGVRHEQYF	TGCGCCAGCAGCCAAGTCCAAGGGGTTCGACACGAGCAGTACTTC
TRBV24-1	TRBJ2-7	13	many	.	CATSDNRANEQYF	TGTGCCACCAGTGATAACAGGGCCAACGAGCAGTACTTC
TRBV10-3	TRBJ1-5	15	.	.	CAISEGTSSNQPQHF	TGTGCCATCAGTGAGGGAACATCTAGCAATCAGCCCCAGCATTTT
TRBV6-1	TRBJ2-2	16	many	TRBD2	CASRNNSGRGTGELFF	TGTGCCAGCAGAAACAATAGCGGGAGAGGGACCGGGGAGCTGTTTTTT
TRBV15	TRBJ1-4	15	.	.	CATSRATDGNEKLFF	TGTGCCACCAGCAGAGCGACAGACGGTAATGAAAAACTGTTTTTT
TRBV28	TRBJ1-2	15	many	TRBD1	CASTPGQGFNNGYTF	TGTGCCAGCACACCGGGACAGGGATTTAACAATGGCTACACCTTC
TRBV12-3/TRBV12-4	TRBJ2-5	15	many	.	CASSWGVLAQETQYF	TGTGCCAGCAGTTGGGGGGTCCTAGCTCAAGAGACCCAGTACTTC
TRBV28	TRBJ2-7	15	many	.	CASSFPTEPGHEQYF	TGTGCCAGCAGTTTCCCGACAGAACCCGGGCACGAGCAGTACTTC
TRBV12-3/TRBV12-4	TRBJ2-5	16	few	TRBD1	CASSQYRGRLEETQYF	TGTGCCAGCAGTCAATACAGGGGCCGGTTAGAAGAGACCCAGTACTTC
TRBV19	TRBJ1-6	13	.	.	CASGPGMGSPLHF	TGTGCCAGTGGTCCCGGAATGGGTTCACCCCTCCACTTT
TRBV6-5	TRBJ1-2	13	few	.	CASSFRGGFGYTF	TGTGCCAGCAGTTTCCGGGGGGGGTTTGGCTACACCTTC
TRBV5-1	TRBJ1-1	14	.	TRBD1	CASSSEQGVTEAFF	TGCGCCAGCAGCAGTGAACAGGGGGTCACTGAAGCTTTCTTT